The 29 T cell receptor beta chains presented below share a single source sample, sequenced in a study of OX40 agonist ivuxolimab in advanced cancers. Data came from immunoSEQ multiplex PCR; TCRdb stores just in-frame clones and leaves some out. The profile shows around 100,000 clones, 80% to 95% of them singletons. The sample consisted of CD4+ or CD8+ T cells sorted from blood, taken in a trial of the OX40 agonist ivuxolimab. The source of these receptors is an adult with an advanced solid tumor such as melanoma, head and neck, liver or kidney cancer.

CDR3 in DNA: TGTGCCAGCAGCTTAGCTTCGACAGGGGGCGAAAGTCAAAAACTGTTTTTT. Translating gives CASSLASTGGESQKLFF. The gene calls are TRBV7-2 and TRBJ1-4; TRBD1 agrees at 10 bases. The CDR3 is 17 residues long. V lost 0 bases to trimming and J lost 9 bases; unmatched junction nucleotides: 10. Germline CDR1 SGHTA, CDR2 FQGNSA. The complete variable domain, with remaining parts taken from reference TRBV7-2 and TRBJ1-4, reads GAGVSQSPSNKVTEKGKDVELRCDPISGHTALYWYRQSLGQGLEFLIYFQGNSAPDKSGLPSDRFSAERTGGSVSTLTIQRTQQEDSAVYLCASSLASTGGESQKLFFGSGTQLSVL.

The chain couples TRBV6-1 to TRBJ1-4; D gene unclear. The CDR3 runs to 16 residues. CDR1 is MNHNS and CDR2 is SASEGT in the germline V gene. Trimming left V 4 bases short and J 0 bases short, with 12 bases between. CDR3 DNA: TGTGCCAGCAGTGCCCATCACGGCTCAACTAATGAAAAACTGTTTTTT. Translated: CASSAHHGSTNEKLFF.

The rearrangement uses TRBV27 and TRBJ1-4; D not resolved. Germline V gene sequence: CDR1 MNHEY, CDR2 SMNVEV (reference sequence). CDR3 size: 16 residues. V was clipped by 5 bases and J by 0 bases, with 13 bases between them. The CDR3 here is CASSPHRSATNEKLFF. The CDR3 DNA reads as TGTGCCAGCAGTCCACACCGCTCCGCAACTAATGAAAAACTGTTTTTT.

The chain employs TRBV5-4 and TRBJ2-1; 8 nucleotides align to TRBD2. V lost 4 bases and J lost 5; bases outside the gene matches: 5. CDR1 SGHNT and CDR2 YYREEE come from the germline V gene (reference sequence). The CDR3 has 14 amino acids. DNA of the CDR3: TGTGCCAGCAGCCGTAGCGGGATCGACAATGAGCAGTTCTTC. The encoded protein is CASSRSGIDNEQFF.

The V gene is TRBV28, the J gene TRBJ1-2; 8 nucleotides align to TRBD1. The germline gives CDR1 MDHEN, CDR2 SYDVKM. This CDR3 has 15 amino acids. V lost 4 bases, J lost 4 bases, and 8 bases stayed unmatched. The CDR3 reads CASSSTGGLTYGYTF. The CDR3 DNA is TGTGCCAGCAGTTCTACAGGGGGATTAACCTATGGCTACACCTTC.

DNA for the CDR3: TGTGCCAGCAGTGAACAGGGTTCATACAATGAGCAGTTCTTC. This sequence encodes CASSEQGSYNEQFF. V gene TRBV6-1 combines with J gene TRBJ2-1; tentatively, D is TRBD1 (5 bases). CDR1 is MNHNS, CDR2 SASEGT, per germline. Deletions cut 2 bases from V and 4 bases from J, with 9 bases between. The CDR3 spans 14 residues.

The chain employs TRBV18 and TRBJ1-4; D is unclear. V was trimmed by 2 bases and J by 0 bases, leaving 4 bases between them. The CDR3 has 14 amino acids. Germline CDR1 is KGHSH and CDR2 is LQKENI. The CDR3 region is CASSPESTNEKLFF. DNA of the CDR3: TGTGCCAGCTCACCAGAGTCAACTAATGAAAAACTGTTTTTT.

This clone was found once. The CDR3 region has the DNA TGCAGCGTTGTGCCAGATACCACAGATACGCAGTATTTT. This encodes CSVVPDTTDTQYF. The V gene is TRBV29-1, the J gene TRBJ2-3; D ambiguous. CDR3 length: 13 residues. V was clipped by 4 bases and J by 2 bases, with 10 bases between them. Germline V gene sequence: CDR1 SQVTM, CDR2 ANQGSEA.

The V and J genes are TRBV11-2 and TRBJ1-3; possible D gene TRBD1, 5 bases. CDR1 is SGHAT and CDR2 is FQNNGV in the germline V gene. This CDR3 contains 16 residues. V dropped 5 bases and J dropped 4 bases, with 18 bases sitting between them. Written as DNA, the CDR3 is TGTGCCAGCAGCCTCGGGGGTCGGGCCGGAGGAAACACCATATATTTT. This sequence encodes CASSLGGRAGGNTIYF.

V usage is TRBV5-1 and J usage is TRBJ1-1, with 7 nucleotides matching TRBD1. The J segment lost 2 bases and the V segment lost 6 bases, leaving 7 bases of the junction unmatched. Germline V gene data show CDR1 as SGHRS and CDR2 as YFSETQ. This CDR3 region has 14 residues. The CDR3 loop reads CASNFGTANTEAFF. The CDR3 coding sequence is TGCGCCAGCAACTTCGGGACAGCAAACACTGAAGCTTTCTTT.

CDR3 protein: CASSPRRGSGRSTDTQYF. The DNA for the CDR3 is TGTGCCAGCAGCCCGAGGAGGGGTAGCGGGAGAAGCACAGATACGCAGTATTTT. The chain has TRBV7-2 and TRBJ2-3; 9 bases map to TRBD2. This CDR3 is 18 amino acids long. Trimming removed 5 bases from V and 0 bases from J; junction bases left unmatched: 12. The germline gives CDR1 SGHTA, CDR2 FQGNSA.

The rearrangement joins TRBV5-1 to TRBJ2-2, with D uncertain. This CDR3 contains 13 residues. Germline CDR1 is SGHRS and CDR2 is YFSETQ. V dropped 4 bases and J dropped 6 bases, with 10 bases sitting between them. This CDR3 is CASSLWSSGELFF. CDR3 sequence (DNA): TGCGCCAGCAGCCTCTGGAGTTCCGGGGAGCTGTTTTTT.

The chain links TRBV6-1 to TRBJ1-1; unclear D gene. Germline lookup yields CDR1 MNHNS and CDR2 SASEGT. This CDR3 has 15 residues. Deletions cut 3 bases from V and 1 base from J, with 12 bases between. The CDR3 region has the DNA TGTGCCAGCAGTGACTGGCGGACTCAGAACACTGAAGCTTTCTTT. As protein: CASSDWRTQNTEAFF.

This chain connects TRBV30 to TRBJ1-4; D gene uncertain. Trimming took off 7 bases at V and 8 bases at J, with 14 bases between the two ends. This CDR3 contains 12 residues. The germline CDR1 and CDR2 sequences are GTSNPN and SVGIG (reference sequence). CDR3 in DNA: TGTGCCTTTGCTGCATCTGGGGAAAAACTGTTTTTT. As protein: CAFAASGEKLFF.

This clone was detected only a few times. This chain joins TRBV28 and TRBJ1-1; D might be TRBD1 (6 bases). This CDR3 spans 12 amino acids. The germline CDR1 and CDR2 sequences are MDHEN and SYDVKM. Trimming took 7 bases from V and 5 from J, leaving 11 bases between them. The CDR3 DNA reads TGTGCCAGCATTCAGGGGAGAACTGAAGCTTTCTTT. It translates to CASIQGRTEAFF.

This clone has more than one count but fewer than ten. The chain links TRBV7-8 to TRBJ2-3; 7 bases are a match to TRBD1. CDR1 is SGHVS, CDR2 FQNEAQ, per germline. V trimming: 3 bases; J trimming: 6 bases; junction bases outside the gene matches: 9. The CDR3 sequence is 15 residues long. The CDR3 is CASSFRQGVADTQYF. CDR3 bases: TGTGCCAGCAGCTTCCGACAGGGTGTGGCGGATACGCAGTATTTT.

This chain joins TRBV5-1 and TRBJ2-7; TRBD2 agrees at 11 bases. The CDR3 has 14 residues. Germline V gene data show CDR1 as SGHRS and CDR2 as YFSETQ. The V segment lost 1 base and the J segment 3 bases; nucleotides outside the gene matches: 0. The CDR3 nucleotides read TGCGCCAGCAGCTTGACTAGCGGGAGCTACGAGCAGTACTTC. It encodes CASSLTSGSYEQYF.

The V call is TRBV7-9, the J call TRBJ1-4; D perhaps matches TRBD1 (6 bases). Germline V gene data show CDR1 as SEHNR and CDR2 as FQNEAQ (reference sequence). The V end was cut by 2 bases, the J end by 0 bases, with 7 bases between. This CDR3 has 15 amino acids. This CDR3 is CASSLTGTTNEKLFF. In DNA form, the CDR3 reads TGTGCCAGCAGCTTAACAGGGACAACTAATGAAAAACTGTTTTTT.

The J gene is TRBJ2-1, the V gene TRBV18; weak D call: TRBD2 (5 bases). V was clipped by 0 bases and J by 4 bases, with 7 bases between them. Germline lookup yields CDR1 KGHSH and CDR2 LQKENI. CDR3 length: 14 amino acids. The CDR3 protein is CASSPPTTYNEQFF. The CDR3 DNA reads TGTGCCAGCTCACCACCGACTACTTACAATGAGCAGTTCTTC.

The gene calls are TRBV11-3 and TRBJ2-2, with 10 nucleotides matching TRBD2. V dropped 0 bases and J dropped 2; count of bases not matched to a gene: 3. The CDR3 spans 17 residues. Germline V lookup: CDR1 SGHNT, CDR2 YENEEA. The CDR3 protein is CASSLEWTSGNTGELFF. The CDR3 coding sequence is TGTGCCAGCAGCTTAGAGTGGACTAGCGGTAACACCGGGGAGCTGTTTTTT.

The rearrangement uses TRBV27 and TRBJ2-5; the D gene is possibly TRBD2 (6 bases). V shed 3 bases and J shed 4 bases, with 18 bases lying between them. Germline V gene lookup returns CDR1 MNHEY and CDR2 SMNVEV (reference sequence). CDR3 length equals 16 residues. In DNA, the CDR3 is TGTGCCAGCAGTTTTGGCGGGACGGCGGCTGGAGAGACCCAGTACTTC. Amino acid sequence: CASSFGGTAAGETQYF.

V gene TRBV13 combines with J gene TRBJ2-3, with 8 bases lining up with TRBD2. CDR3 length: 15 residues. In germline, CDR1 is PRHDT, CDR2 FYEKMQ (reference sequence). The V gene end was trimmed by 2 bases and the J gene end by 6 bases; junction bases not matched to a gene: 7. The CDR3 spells CASSLIAGTPDTQYF. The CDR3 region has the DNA TGTGCCAGCAGCTTAATAGCGGGAACCCCGGATACGCAGTATTTT. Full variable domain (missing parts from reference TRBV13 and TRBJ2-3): AAGVIQSPRHLIKEKRETATLKCYPIPRHDTVYWYQQGPGQDPQFLISFYEKMQSDKGSIPDRFSAQQFSDYHSELNMSSLELGDSALYFCASSLIAGTPDTQYFGPGTRLTVL.

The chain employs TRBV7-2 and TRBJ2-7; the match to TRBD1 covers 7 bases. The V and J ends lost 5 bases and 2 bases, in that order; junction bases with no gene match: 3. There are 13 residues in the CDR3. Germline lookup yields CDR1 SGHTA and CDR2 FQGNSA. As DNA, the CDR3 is TGTGCCAGCAGCCGGACAGGAGCCTACGAGCAGTACTTC. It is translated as CASSRTGAYEQYF.

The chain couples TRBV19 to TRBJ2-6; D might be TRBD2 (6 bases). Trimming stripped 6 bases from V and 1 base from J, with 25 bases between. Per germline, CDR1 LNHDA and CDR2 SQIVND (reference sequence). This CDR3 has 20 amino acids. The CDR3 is CASRKEGRQFTSSGANVLTF. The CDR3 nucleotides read TGTGCCAGTAGAAAGGAGGGACGACAGTTTACTTCGTCTGGGGCCAACGTCCTGACTTTC.

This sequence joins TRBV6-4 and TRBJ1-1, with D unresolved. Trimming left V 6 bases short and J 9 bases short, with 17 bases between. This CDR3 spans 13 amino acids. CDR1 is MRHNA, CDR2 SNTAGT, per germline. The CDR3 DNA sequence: TGTGCCAGCAGCACCCGGGATGGACGTAAAGCTTTCTTT. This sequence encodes CASSTRDGRKAFF.

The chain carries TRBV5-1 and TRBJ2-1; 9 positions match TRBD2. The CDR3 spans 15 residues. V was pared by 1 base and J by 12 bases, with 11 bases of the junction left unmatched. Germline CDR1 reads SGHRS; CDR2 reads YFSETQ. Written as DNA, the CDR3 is TGCGCCAGCAGCTTGTGGGTAGCGGGGGAAATGAGGCAGTTCTTC. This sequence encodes CASSLWVAGEMRQFF.

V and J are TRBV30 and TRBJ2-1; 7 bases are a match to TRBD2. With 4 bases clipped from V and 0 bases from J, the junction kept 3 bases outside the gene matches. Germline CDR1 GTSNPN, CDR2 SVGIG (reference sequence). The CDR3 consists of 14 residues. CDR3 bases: TGTGCCTGGAACCGCGGGGGCTCCTACAATGAGCAGTTCTTC. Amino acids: CAWNRGGSYNEQFF.

The CDR3 sequence is CASSRHARETQYF. CDR3 sequence (DNA): TGTGCCAGCAGCAGACATGCCCGGGAGACCCAGTACTTC. The chain carries TRBV7-2 and TRBJ2-5, with D unclear. The V and J ends lost 5 bases and 5 bases respectively, with 12 bases between them. The germline V gene encodes CDR1 SGHTA and CDR2 FQGNSA. This CDR3 is 13 amino acids long.

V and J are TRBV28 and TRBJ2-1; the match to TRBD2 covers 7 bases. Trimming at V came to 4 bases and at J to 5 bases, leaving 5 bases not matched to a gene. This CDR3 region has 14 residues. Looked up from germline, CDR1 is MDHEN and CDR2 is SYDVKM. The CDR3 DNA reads TGTGCCAGCAGTTCCCTAGCGGATAACAATGAGCAGTTCTTC. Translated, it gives CASSSLADNNEQFF.